This T cell receptor beta chain emerged from a study of identical twins. One entry per CDR3 protein results from TCRdb running MiXCR on the 5' RACE reads. There are about 660,000 distinct CDR3 sequences in the sample; about 9.4% occur only once, and roughly 0.9% lies in the top ten. As to this clonotype: What it binds is not known.

General study results and limits: Memory repertoires lacked the insertion deficit that abundant cord blood beta clonotypes showed.

Germline V gene data show CDR1 as ENHRY and CDR2 as SYGVKD. V trimming: 6 bases; J trimming: 1 base; junction bases outside the gene matches: 4. The CDR3 spans 14 residues. The same data also contributed to another study, on yellow fever vaccine responses in identical twins.

This sequence was found in a woman younger than 35 in good health. The specimen was PBMCs. This chain uses TRBV10-3 with TRBJ1-1; 8 nucleotides line up with TRBD1. The DNA for the CDR3 is TGTGCCATCAGAGCCGGGACAGGGAACACTGAAGCTTTCTTT. Encoded protein: CAIRAGTGNTEAFF.